This T cell receptor beta chain was found in a study of blood T cell repertoires in COVID-19. Original processing notes: Quantification of nucleated cells was approximated via reference gene primer amplification. Produced via immunoSEQ multiplex PCR; TCRdb's table is partial and in-frame only. That table supplies the V and J calls and clone size; D and trimming were determined from the DNA. The data contain roughly 150,000 clones, approximately 92% of them singletons. The sample comprised peripheral blood. The sequence was collected from a woman aged 40 to 50 with acute or convalescent COVID-19.

CDR3 coding DNA: TGTGCCAGCAGTGAAAGCCAGGGGATTTTGACAGATACGCAGTATTTT. Translation: CASSESQGILTDTQYF. The genes are TRBV2 and TRBJ2-3, with D possibly being TRBD1 (6 bases). V lost 2 bases, J lost 3 bases, and 15 bases lay in between. CDR1 is SNHLY, CDR2 FYNNEI, per germline. This CDR3 has 16 amino acids.